This T cell receptor (beta chain) was sequenced for a study of neoadjuvant nivolumab and ipilimumab in lung cancer. Regarding the study as a whole: Only two of four nivolumab-treated tumors gained richness and clonality by surgery.

The protocol was immunoSEQ multiplex PCR, while the TCRdb copy is restricted to in-frame clones and leaves out a portion. The sample records about 27,000 clones, roughly three quarters being singletons. Per the germline V gene, CDR1 is MNHNS and CDR2 is SASEGT. The CDR3 has 16 residues. V was pared by 2 bases and J by 2 bases, with 13 bases between. This clone occurred once. Antigen unknown. The sequences come from tumor tissue, collected after neoadjuvant nivolumab, alone or with ipilimumab, at or shortly before surgery. This receptor was taken from an adult with non-small cell lung cancer. The chain links TRBV6-1 to TRBJ1-5; D not certain. CDR3 in amino acids: CASSEMGYSGNQPQHF. CDR3 DNA sequence: TGTGCCAGCAGTGAAATGGGATATAGCGGCAATCAGCCCCAGCATTTT.